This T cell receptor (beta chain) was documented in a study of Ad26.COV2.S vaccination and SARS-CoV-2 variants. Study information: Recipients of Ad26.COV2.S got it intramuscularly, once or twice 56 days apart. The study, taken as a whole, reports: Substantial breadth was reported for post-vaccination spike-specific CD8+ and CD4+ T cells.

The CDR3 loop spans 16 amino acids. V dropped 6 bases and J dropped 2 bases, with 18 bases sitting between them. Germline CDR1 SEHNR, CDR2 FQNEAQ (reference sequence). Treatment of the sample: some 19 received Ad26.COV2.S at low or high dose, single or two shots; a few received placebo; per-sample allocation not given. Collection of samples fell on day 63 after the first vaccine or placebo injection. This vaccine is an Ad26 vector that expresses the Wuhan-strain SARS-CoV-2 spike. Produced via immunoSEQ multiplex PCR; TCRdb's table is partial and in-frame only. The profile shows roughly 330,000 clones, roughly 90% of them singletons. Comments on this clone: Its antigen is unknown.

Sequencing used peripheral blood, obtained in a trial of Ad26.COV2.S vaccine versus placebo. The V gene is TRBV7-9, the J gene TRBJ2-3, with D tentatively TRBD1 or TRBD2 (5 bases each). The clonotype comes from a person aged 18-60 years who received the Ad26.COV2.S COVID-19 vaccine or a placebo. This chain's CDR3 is CASSPPVQGPTDTQYF. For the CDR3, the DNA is TGTGCCAGCAGTCCTCCCGTGCAGGGACCCACAGATACGCAGTATTTT.